This record looks at one TCR beta chain sequence and its context. Its antigen remains unidentified. The sample originates from a study of T-cell memory formation after mild COVID-19. 5'RACE primed from the constant segment yielded TCR alpha and TCR beta cDNA libraries bearing sample barcodes and UMIs. Each CDR3 protein gets one entry after TCRdb re-called the 5' RACE reads with MiXCR. The top ten clones hold about an eighth of a sample with approximately 410,000 distinct CDR3 sequences, 20% to 25% of them seen once. Study-wide results and caveats: Nothing showed for sure that second-wave clones peaking on day 37 were SARS-CoV-2 specific.

J gave up 4 bases and V 7 bases, and 8 bases lay outside the gene matches. The CDR3 extends over 14 amino acids. The germline CDR1 and CDR2 sequences are MNHNY and SVGAGI (reference sequence). The origin of this receptor is an adult woman who had mild COVID-19 (a few samples of this study predate the infection). Cell type and time point are not known. Sequencing was done on a sample of PBMCs or a T cell subset sorted from them (not recorded which). The V call is TRBV6-6, the J call TRBJ2-7, with 9 bases identical to TRBD2. In DNA, the CDR3 is TGTGCCAGCAAACCGACTAGCGGCTCTTACGAGCAGTACTTC. It specifies CASKPTSGSYEQYF.